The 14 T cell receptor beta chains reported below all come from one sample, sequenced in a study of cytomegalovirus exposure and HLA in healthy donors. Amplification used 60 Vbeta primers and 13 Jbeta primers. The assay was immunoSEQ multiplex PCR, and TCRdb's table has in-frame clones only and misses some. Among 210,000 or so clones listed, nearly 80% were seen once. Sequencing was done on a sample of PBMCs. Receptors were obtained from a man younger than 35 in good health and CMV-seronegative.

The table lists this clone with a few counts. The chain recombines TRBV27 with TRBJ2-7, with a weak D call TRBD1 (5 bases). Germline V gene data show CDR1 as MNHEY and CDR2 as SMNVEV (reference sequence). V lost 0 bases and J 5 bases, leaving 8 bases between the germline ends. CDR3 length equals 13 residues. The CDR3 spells CASSLSGPDEQYF. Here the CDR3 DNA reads TGTGCCAGCAGTTTATCGGGGCCGGACGAGCAGTACTTC.

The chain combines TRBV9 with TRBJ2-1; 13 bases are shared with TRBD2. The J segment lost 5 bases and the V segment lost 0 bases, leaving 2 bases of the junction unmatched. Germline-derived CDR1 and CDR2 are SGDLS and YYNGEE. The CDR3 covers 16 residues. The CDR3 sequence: CASSVVGLAGDNEQFF. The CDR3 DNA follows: TGTGCCAGCAGCGTAGTCGGACTAGCGGGGGACAATGAGCAGTTCTTC.

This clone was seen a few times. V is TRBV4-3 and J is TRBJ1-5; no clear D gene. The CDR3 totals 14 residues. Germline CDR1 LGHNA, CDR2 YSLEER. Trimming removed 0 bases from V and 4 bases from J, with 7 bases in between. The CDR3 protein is CASSQERRNQPQHF. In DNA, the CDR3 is TGCGCCAGCAGCCAAGAGCGGAGGAATCAGCCCCAGCATTTT.

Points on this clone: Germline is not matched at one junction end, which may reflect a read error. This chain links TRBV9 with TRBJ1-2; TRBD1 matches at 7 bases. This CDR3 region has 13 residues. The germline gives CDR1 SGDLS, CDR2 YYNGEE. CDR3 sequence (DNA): TGTGCCAGCAGCACGGAGGCATTGGACCAGGGGGGCTTC. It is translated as CASSTEALDQGGF.

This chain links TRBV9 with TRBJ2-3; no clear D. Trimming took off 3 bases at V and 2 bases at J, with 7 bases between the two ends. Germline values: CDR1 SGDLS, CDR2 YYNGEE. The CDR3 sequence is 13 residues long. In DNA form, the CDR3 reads TGTGCCAGCAGCGCCGCCTACACAGATACGCAGTATTTT. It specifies CASSAAYTDTQYF.

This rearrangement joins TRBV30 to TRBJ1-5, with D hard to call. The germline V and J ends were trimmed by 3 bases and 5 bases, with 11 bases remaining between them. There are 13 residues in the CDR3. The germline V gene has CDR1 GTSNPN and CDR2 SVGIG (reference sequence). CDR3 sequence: CAWSLTEDQPQHF. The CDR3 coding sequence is TGTGCCTGGAGCCTCACAGAAGATCAGCCCCAGCATTTT.

DNA of the CDR3: TGCGCCATTAGGGACAGGGAGGATAATCAGCCCCAGCATTTT. It translates to CAIRDREDNQPQHF. The chain joins TRBV5-1 to TRBJ1-5; 9 positions agree with TRBD1. With 9 bases clipped from V and 4 bases from J, the junction kept 8 bases outside the gene matches. Germline V CDR1 and CDR2: SGHRS, YFSETQ. This CDR3 is built from 14 residues. The full variable domain, its missing parts supplied by reference TRBV5-1 and TRBJ1-5, is KAGVTQTPRYLIKTRGQQVTLSCSPISGHRSVSWYQQTPGQGLQFLFEYFSETQRNKGNFPGRFSGRQFSNSRSEMNVSTLELGDSALYLCAIRDREDNQPQHFGDGTRLSIL.

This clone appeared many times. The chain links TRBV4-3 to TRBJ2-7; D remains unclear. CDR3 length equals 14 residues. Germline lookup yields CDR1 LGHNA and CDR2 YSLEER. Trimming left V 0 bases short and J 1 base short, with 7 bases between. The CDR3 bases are TGCGCCAGCAGCCAAGATTACCAGTCCTACGAGCAGTACTTC. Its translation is CASSQDYQSYEQYF.

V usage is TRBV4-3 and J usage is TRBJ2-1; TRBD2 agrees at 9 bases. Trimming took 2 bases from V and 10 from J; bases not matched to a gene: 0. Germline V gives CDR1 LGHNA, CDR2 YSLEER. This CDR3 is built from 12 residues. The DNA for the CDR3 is TGCGCCAGCAGCCAAACTAGCGGGGAGCAGTTCTTC. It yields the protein CASSQTSGEQFF.

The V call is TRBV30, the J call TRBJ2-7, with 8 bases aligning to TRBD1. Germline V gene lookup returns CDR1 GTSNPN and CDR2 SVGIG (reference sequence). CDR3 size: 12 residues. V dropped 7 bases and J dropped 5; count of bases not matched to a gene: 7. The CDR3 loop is CAFSTGGHEQYF. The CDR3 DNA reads TGTGCCTTCAGCACAGGGGGACACGAGCAGTACTTC. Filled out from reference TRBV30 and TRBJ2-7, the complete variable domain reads SQTIHQWPATLVQPVGSPLSLECTVEGTSNPNLYWYRQAAGRGLQLLFYSVGIGQISSEVPQNLSASRPQDRQFILSSKKLLLSDSGFYLCAFSTGGHEQYFGPGTRLTVT.

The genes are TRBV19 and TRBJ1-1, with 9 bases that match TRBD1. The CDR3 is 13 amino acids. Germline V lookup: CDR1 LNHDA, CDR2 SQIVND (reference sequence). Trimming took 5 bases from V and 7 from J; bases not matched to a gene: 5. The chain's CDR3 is CASSSTGGFEAFF. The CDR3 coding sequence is TGTGCCAGTAGTTCGACAGGGGGGTTTGAAGCTTTCTTT.

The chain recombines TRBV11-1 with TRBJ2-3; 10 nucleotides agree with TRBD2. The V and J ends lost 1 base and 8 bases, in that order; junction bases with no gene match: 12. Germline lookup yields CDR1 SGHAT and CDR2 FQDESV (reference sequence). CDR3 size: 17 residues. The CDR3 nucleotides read TGTGCCAGCAGCTTAGTGGCGCTAGCGGGAGATCACGGTACGCAGTATTTT. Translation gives CASSLVALAGDHGTQYF.

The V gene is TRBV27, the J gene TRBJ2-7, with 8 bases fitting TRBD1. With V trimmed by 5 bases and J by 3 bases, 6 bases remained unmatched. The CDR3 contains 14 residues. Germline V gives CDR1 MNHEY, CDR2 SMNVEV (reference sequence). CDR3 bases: TGTGCCAGCAGTATCCGACAGGGGTACTACGAGCAGTACTTC. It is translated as CASSIRQGYYEQYF.

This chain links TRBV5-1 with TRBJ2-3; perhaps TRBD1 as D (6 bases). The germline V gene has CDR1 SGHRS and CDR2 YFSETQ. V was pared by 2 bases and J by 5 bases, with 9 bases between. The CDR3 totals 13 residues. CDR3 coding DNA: TGCGCCAGCAGCTTCGGGACACGAGATACGCAGTATTTT. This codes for CASSFGTRDTQYF.